In this sample, the clone carrying this T cell receptor beta chain turned up once. Reverse transcription used about 0.5 to 1 ug RNA and random hexamers. Each CDR3 protein gets one entry after TCRdb re-called the immunoSEQ multiplex PCR reads with MiXCR. This sample yields hundreds of thousands of distinct CDR3 sequences, of which 65% to 90% are seen a single time; roughly 0.21% belongs to the top ten. This record comes from a study of CD8 T cells in Susac syndrome. The CDR3 has 14 residues. Trimming removed 5 bases from V and 0 bases from J, with 10 bases in between. CDR1 is LGHNA and CDR2 is YSLEER in the germline V gene.

This receptor was taken from a human donor with multiple sclerosis. The V gene is TRBV4-3, the J gene TRBJ2-5; a possible D gene is TRBD2 (5 bases). Sequenced sample: CD8+ T cells from PBMCs. CDR3 protein: CASSSDFNQETQYF. DNA for the CDR3: TGCGCCAGCAGCTCGGACTTTAACCAAGAGACCCAGTACTTC.